This TCR beta chain was identified during a study of T-cell reconstitution after alpha-beta-depleted transplantation in children. This clonotype was seen at least ten times. Germline-derived CDR1 and CDR2 are MNHEY and SVGAGI. V shed 4 bases, J shed 3 bases, and the junction held 6 bases outside the gene matches. This CDR3 has 15 amino acids. Using unique molecular identifiers, the investigators prepared the TCRbeta library. A single record per CDR3 protein comes from TCRdb applying MiXCR to the PCR reads. Of some 600,000 distinct CDR3 sequences in the sample, 10% to 15% were seen once. Here the sequenced sample was PBMCs, mostly from graft donor cells, taken 360 days after TCRalphabeta/CD19-depleted stem cell transplant. V and J are TRBV6-5 and TRBJ2-1; 7 bases line up with TRBD1. This sequence originates from a male patient younger than 18 who had a stem cell transplant for acute myeloid leukemia, so the T cells may come from the graft donor. DNA of the CDR3: TGTGCCAGCAGTTCTCCCGACAGGGACTACAATGAGCAGTTCTTC. It encodes CASSSPDRDYNEQFF.